These 8 T cell receptor beta chains share one sample of origin, sequenced in a study of OX40 agonist ivuxolimab in advanced cancers. Using immunoSEQ multiplex PCR, the repertoire was profiled, and TCRdb retains in-frame clones only, with some absent. Among roughly 70,000 clones listed, roughly 90% were seen once. The material was CD4+ or CD8+ T cells sorted from blood, obtained in a trial of the OX40 agonist ivuxolimab. The receptors here all came from an adult with an advanced solid tumor such as melanoma, head and neck, liver or kidney cancer.

This chain joins TRBV10-3 and TRBJ2-7; D is uncertain. Germline assignment: CDR1 ENHRY and CDR2 SYGVKD. V lost 3 bases and J 5 bases, leaving 11 bases between the germline ends. The CDR3 totals 13 residues. In DNA form, the CDR3 reads TGTGCCATCAGTGAACGGCTGGATAACGAGCAGTACTTC. It yields the protein CAISERLDNEQYF.

V gene TRBV5-1 combines with J gene TRBJ2-1; TRBD1 is a possible D gene (5 bases). The CDR3 extends over 15 amino acids. V lost 0 bases to trimming and J lost 3 bases, with 10 bases between them. The germline V gene has CDR1 SGHRS and CDR2 YFSETQ. The DNA for the CDR3 is TGCGCCAGCAGCTTGGACCAGGGTATCTACAATGAGCAGTTCTTC. It specifies CASSLDQGIYNEQFF.

This sequence joins TRBV2 and TRBJ2-2; possible D gene TRBD1, 5 bases. Trimming took 7 bases from V and 5 from J, leaving 17 bases between them. The CDR3 contains 15 residues. Germline lookup yields CDR1 SNHLY and CDR2 FYNNEI. The CDR3 region is CASKPQGTHTGELFF. CDR3 bases: TGTGCCAGCAAACCCCAGGGAACTCATACCGGGGAGCTGTTTTTT.

The chain has TRBV6-5 and TRBJ2-2; no clear D. Germline CDR1 reads MNHEY; CDR2 reads SVGAGI. The V and J ends lost 4 bases and 4 bases respectively, with 10 bases between them. The CDR3 is made up of 14 amino acids. CDR3 amino acids: CASSFFSATGELFF. The CDR3 bases are TGTGCCAGCAGTTTCTTTTCGGCCACCGGGGAGCTGTTTTTT.

This clone appeared a few times. CDR3 DNA: TGTGCCAGCAGCCCGGGACAGGGATATGGCTACACCTTC. Its protein is CASSPGQGYGYTF. V is TRBV7-9 and J is TRBJ1-2; 9 positions match TRBD1. CDR1 and CDR2 from the germline V gene are SEHNR and FQNEAQ (reference sequence). The CDR3 contains 13 residues. Unmatched junction bases numbered 3, after V lost 5 bases and J lost 5 bases.

The table lists this clone with a few counts. The chain uses TRBV6-5 and TRBJ2-1; D remains unclear. V dropped 7 bases and J dropped 1 base, with 11 bases sitting between them. The CDR3 length is 14 residues. The germline gives CDR1 MNHEY, CDR2 SVGAGI. The CDR3 reads CASKQINSYNEQFF. In DNA form, the CDR3 reads TGTGCCAGCAAACAGATCAATTCCTACAATGAGCAGTTCTTC.

The chain is built from TRBV6-6 and TRBJ2-5, with a possible D match to TRBD2 (7 bases). Germline CDR1 and CDR2: MNHNY and SVGAGI (reference sequence). V dropped 0 bases and J dropped 5 bases, with 13 bases sitting between them. This CDR3 has 15 residues. The CDR3 protein is CASSYSGGGLETQYF. CDR3 nucleotides: TGTGCCAGCAGTTACTCTGGCGGGGGCCTGGAGACCCAGTACTTC.

Details on this clone: The same CDR3 arises from other DNA sequences in this sample as well. This chain connects TRBV28 to TRBJ2-5; possible D gene TRBD1, 6 bases. The CDR3 spans 13 residues. Germline CDR1 reads MDHEN; CDR2 reads SYDVKM. V dropped 2 bases and J dropped 5 bases, with 9 bases sitting between them. The CDR3 loop is CASSLGGQETQYF. The CDR3 coding sequence is TGTGCCAGCAGTTTAGGGGGCCAGGAGACCCAGTACTTC.